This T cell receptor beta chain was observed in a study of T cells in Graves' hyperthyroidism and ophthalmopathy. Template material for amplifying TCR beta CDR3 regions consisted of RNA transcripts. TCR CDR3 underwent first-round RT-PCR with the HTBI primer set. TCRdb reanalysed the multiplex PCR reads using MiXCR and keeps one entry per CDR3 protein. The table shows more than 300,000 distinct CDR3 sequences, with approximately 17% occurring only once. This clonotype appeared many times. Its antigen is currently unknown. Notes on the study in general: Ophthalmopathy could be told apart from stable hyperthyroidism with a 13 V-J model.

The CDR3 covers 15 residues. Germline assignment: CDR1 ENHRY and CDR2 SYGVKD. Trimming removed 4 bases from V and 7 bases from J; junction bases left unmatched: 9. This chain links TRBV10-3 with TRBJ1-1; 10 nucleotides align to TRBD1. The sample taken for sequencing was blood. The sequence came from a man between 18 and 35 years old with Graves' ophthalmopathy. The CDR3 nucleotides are TGTGCCATCAGTGCTACACCCGGGACAGGGGATGAAGCTTTCTTT. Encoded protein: CAISATPGTGDEAFF.